The 25 T cell receptor beta chains given below trace back to one sample, sequenced in a study of cytomegalovirus exposure and HLA in healthy donors. Amplification used 60 Vbeta primers and 13 Jbeta primers. Sequenced by immunoSEQ multiplex PCR; TCRdb stores in-frame clones only, minus some. The profile covers under 150,000 clones, with approximately 82% appearing a single time and less than 3.5% taken by the ten largest. Sequencing was done on a sample of PBMCs. The receptor source for this set is a man in his fifties or sixties in good health and CMV-seronegative.

This clone showed up just a few times. The rearrangement uses TRBV29-1 and TRBJ2-3, with TRBD1 matching over 7 bases. Germline CDR1 is SQVTM and CDR2 is ANQGSEA. V trimming: 6 bases; J trimming: 2 bases; junction bases outside the gene matches: 5. The CDR3 runs 13 residues. The CDR3 spells CSVPGQTTDTQYF. CDR3 coding DNA: TGCAGCGTGCCGGGACAGACCACAGATACGCAGTATTTT.

The rearrangement joins TRBV11-1 to TRBJ2-2, with D perhaps TRBD2 (5 bases). CDR1 is SGHAT and CDR2 is FQDESV in the germline V gene (reference sequence). The CDR3 is 16 residues long. V was pared by 3 bases and J by 4 bases, with 15 bases between. The CDR3 DNA sequence: TGTGCCAGCAGCTTCTGGACGGGGATTACCACCGGGGAGCTGTTTTTT. Protein: CASSFWTGITTGELFF.

This chain joins TRBV4-1 and TRBJ2-1, with 10 bases fitting TRBD2. J gave up 3 bases and V 0 bases, and 5 bases lay outside the gene matches. Germline V lookup: CDR1 MGHRA, CDR2 YSYEKL. The CDR3 length is 17 residues. The CDR3 loop reads CASSQDTASGGYNEQFF. The CDR3 nucleotides are TGCGCCAGCAGCCAAGACACGGCTAGCGGGGGCTACAATGAGCAGTTCTTC.

The rearrangement joins TRBV10-3 to TRBJ2-2; 10 positions match TRBD2. The CDR3 runs to 15 residues. V shed 3 bases and J 7 bases; nucleotides not matched to a gene: 5. CDR1 is ENHRY and CDR2 is SYGVKD in the germline V gene. CDR3 bases: TGTGCCATCAGTGAACTAGCGGGGCTAGACGGGGAGCTGTTTTTT. Protein sequence: CAISELAGLDGELFF.

This sequence joins TRBV5-1 and TRBJ1-1; D is possibly TRBD1 (6 bases). The V end lost 3 bases, the J end lost 10 bases, and 19 bases lay between the germline ends. The CDR3 loop spans 14 amino acids. Looked up from germline, CDR1 is SGHRS and CDR2 is YFSETQ. DNA for the CDR3: TGCGCCAGCAGCTCGGAGGGGGTATCGGGGGGAGCTTTCTTT. This sequence encodes CASSSEGVSGGAFF.

The J gene is TRBJ2-7, the V gene TRBV7-9; 8 positions match TRBD2. In germline, CDR1 is SEHNR, CDR2 FQNEAQ (reference sequence). J gave up 5 bases and V 5 bases, and 11 bases lay outside the gene matches. The CDR3 is 15 amino acids. The CDR3 here is CASSTKAPGGDEQYF. CDR3 DNA: TGTGCCAGCAGCACTAAAGCCCCCGGGGGGGACGAGCAGTACTTC.

V is TRBV5-6 and J is TRBJ1-4; D might be TRBD1 (6 bases). The CDR3 covers 13 residues. V dropped 4 bases and J dropped 8 bases, with 12 bases sitting between them. Germline V gene lookup returns CDR1 SGHDT and CDR2 YYEEEE. CDR3 loop: CASSTRDIEKLFF. The CDR3, as DNA: TGTGCCAGCAGCACACGGGACATCGAAAAACTGTTTTTT. The full variable domain, completed using reference TRBV5-6 and TRBJ1-4, is DAGVTQSPTHLIKTRGQQVTLRCSPKSGHDTVSWYQQALGQGPQFIFQYYEEEERQRGNFPDRFSGHQFPNYSSELNVNALLLGDSALYLCASSTRDIEKLFFGSGTQLSVL.

The chain has TRBV6-5 and TRBJ1-2, with 9 bases fitting TRBD1. Germline V CDR1 and CDR2: MNHEY, SVGAGI. V dropped 6 bases and J dropped 5; count of bases not matched to a gene: 7. The CDR3 runs to 14 residues. This CDR3 reads CASSPPGQGYGYTF. The CDR3 DNA sequence: TGTGCCAGCAGCCCCCCGGGACAGGGTTATGGCTACACCTTC.

The count of this clone is one. The chain joins TRBV5-1 to TRBJ1-6; 10 bases are shared with TRBD1. Germline CDR1 is SGHRS and CDR2 is YFSETQ. The CDR3 contains 15 residues. V dropped 4 bases and J dropped 10; count of bases not matched to a gene: 8. This CDR3 is CASSTDDRGRSPLHF. The DNA for the CDR3 is TGCGCCAGCAGCACCGACGACAGGGGGCGGTCACCCCTCCACTTT.

This chain links TRBV4-1 with TRBJ1-6; the D is unclear. The V end was cut by 1 base, the J end by 11 bases, with 18 bases between. Germline-derived CDR1 and CDR2 are MGHRA and YSYEKL. This CDR3 contains 16 residues. The CDR3 region has the DNA TGCGCCAGCAGCCAAGCGACGTCAGACATAATTCCACCCCTCCACTTT. The encoded protein is CASSQATSDIIPPLHF.

V usage is TRBV9 and J usage is TRBJ2-3, with D tentatively TRBD2 (5 bases). This CDR3 region has 14 residues. V lost 7 bases to trimming and J lost 4 bases, with 16 bases between them. CDR1 SGDLS and CDR2 YYNGEE come from the germline V gene. The CDR3 nucleotides are TGTGCCAGCTCCGGCGGAGCGGCGTCAGATACGCAGTATTTT. Protein: CASSGGAASDTQYF.

The chain's CDR3 is CASSQDSPGENGYTF. The CDR3 DNA is TGCGCCAGCAGCCAAGACTCGCCGGGAGAAAATGGCTACACCTTC. The chain couples TRBV4-1 to TRBJ1-2; D gene unclear. Deletions cut 0 bases from V and 6 bases from J, with 14 bases between. The CDR3 totals 15 residues. Looked up from germline, CDR1 is MGHRA and CDR2 is YSYEKL.

There are a few counts of this clone. CDR3: CASSRPGTGAGNEKLFF. The CDR3 DNA follows: TGTGCCAGCAGCCGTCCCGGGACAGGGGCCGGTAATGAAAAACTGTTTTTT. The rearrangement links TRBV2 to TRBJ1-4; 10 positions agree with TRBD1. J gave up 4 bases and V 6 bases, and 11 bases lay outside the gene matches. CDR3 length: 17 residues. Looked up from germline, CDR1 is SNHLY and CDR2 is FYNNEI.

This chain links TRBV2 with TRBJ1-5, with D unclear. Germline CDR1 SNHLY, CDR2 FYNNEI. CDR3 size: 14 residues. The V end lost 0 bases, the J end lost 7 bases, and 10 bases lay between the germline ends. CDR3 amino acids: CASSEATPGQPQHF. The CDR3 DNA sequence: TGTGCCAGCAGTGAAGCGACCCCAGGACAGCCCCAGCATTTT.

This sequence joins TRBV6-5 and TRBJ1-2; D is unclear. V lost 3 bases, J lost 4 bases, and 12 bases lay in between. This CDR3 is 14 amino acids long. CDR1 and CDR2 from the germline V gene are MNHEY and SVGAGI. CDR3 bases: TGTGCCAGCAGTTATCGAGGCGGAGGCTATGGCTACACCTTC. Translated: CASSYRGGGYGYTF.

The chain employs TRBV9 and TRBJ2-2; 7 bases map to TRBD2. V gave up 1 base and J gave up 7 bases; unmatched junction bases: 4. Germline values: CDR1 SGDLS, CDR2 YYNGEE. This CDR3 has 14 amino acids. The CDR3 protein is CASSVLAGHGELFF. The CDR3 region has the DNA TGTGCCAGCAGCGTATTAGCGGGCCACGGGGAGCTGTTTTTT.

This clone was picked up one time. The V and J genes are TRBV30 and TRBJ2-1; 12 bases agree with TRBD2. V was pared by 0 bases and J by 10 bases, with 7 bases of the junction left unmatched. Germline CDR1 GTSNPN, CDR2 SVGIG (reference sequence). The CDR3 totals 15 residues. The chain's CDR3 is CAWSVPSGGAWEQFF. In DNA form, the CDR3 reads TGTGCCTGGAGTGTACCTAGCGGGGGGGCCTGGGAGCAGTTCTTC. Full variable domain (missing parts from reference TRBV30 and TRBJ2-1): SQTIHQWPATLVQPVGSPLSLECTVEGTSNPNLYWYRQAAGRGLQLLFYSVGIGQISSEVPQNLSASRPQDRQFILSSKKLLLSDSGFYLCAWSVPSGGAWEQFFGPGTRLTVL.

CDR3 nucleotides: TGTGCCAGCATGAGGCAGGGGGCTAATTCACCCCTCCACTTT. As protein: CASMRQGANSPLHF. This chain uses TRBV27 with TRBJ1-6; 8 nucleotides align to TRBD1. V lost 7 bases to trimming and J lost 6 bases; unmatched junction nucleotides: 5. The CDR3 is 14 residues long. CDR1 and CDR2 from the germline V gene are MNHEY and SMNVEV (reference sequence).

This clone was counted a few times. The chain links TRBV9 to TRBJ2-1; D is unclear. Per germline, CDR1 SGDLS and CDR2 YYNGEE. Trimming removed 0 bases from V and 7 bases from J, with 8 bases in between. CDR3 length equals 13 residues. The chain's CDR3 is CASSVAVRNEQFF. The CDR3 coding sequence is TGTGCCAGCAGCGTAGCCGTGCGTAATGAGCAGTTCTTC. The full variable domain, its missing parts supplied by reference TRBV9 and TRBJ2-1, is DSGVTQTPKHLITATGQRVTLRCSPRSGDLSVYWYQQSLDQGLQFLIQYYNGEERAKGNILERFSAQQFPDLHSELNLSSLELGDSALYFCASSVAVRNEQFFGPGTRLTVL.

This chain joins TRBV2 and TRBJ1-1; no firm D call. Trimming pared 11 bases from V and 4 bases from J, leaving 20 bases between. The CDR3 has 14 amino acids. Per germline, CDR1 SNHLY and CDR2 FYNNEI. The CDR3 reads CASNREQMSTEAFF. CDR3 bases: TGTGCCTCTAATCGTGAACAGATGTCCACTGAAGCTTTCTTT.

The chain is built from TRBV2 and TRBJ1-3; D is unresolved. The CDR3 is 15 amino acids. Germline V lookup: CDR1 SNHLY, CDR2 FYNNEI. Between the trimmed V and J ends, which lost 4 bases and 4 bases, there was a span of 14 bases. The DNA for the CDR3 is TGTGCCAGCAGTGCCGACGGGAAGTCCGGAAACACCATATATTTT. Translation: CASSADGKSGNTIYF.

The chain carries TRBV29-1 and TRBJ2-5; TRBD2 aligns across 7 bases. The end of the DNA fits TRBJ2-7 better, so the J call may be wrong. This CDR3 spans 14 amino acids. Germline V gene lookup returns CDR1 SQVTM and CDR2 ANQGSEA. The CDR3 sequence is CSVEGRANTPEQYF. The DNA of the CDR3 is TGCAGCGTTGAGGGGAGGGCCAATACTCCCGAGCAGTACTTC.

This clone was observed a few times. The gene calls are TRBV2 and TRBJ1-2; no definite D call. The germline V gene has CDR1 SNHLY and CDR2 FYNNEI. There are 13 residues in the CDR3. V was shortened by 1 base and J by 4 bases, with 7 bases between the two germline ends. The CDR3 nucleotides are TGTGCCAGCAGTGAAGACGGTTCCTATGGCTACACCTTC. Protein sequence: CASSEDGSYGYTF.

The V call is TRBV19, the J call TRBJ1-5; TRBD1 is a possible D gene (5 bases). CDR3 length: 15 residues. Trimming took off 5 bases at V and 4 bases at J, with 15 bases between the two ends. The germline V gene has CDR1 LNHDA and CDR2 SQIVND (reference sequence). The CDR3 coding sequence is TGTGCCAGTAGTCCCGACCCGGGGGGTAATCAGCCCCAGCATTTT. As protein: CASSPDPGGNQPQHF.

V is TRBV19 and J is TRBJ2-2; D remains ambiguous. Trimming pared 1 base from V and 1 base from J, leaving 4 bases between. The CDR3 sequence is 14 residues long. Germline V lookup: CDR1 LNHDA, CDR2 SQIVND (reference sequence). CDR3 loop: CASSIGGNTGELFF. The CDR3 DNA sequence: TGTGCCAGTAGTATAGGAGGGAACACCGGGGAGCTGTTTTTT.